Here is one TCR beta chain with its context. Its target is unknown. Profiling relied on immunoSEQ multiplex PCR, and the TCRdb table lists in-frame clones only, not all of them. In the table there are 750,000 to 1,000,000 clones, around 93% of which are singletons. Terminally differentiated effector memory CD45RA+ cells were left out of the naive CD8 fraction, which was CD45RO-negative and positively selected for CCR7. The entry originates in a study of shared clonotypes between healthy human individuals. Study-wide results and limits: When compared with the clonotypes that were shared by all four sorted-subset donors, the non-shared clonotypes turned out to have lower generation probabilities.

The CDR3 totals 17 residues. The germline CDR1 and CDR2 sequences are KGHSH and LQKENI. The germline V and J ends were trimmed by 0 bases and 4 bases, with 16 bases remaining between them. This clonotype was obtained from a man aged 25 to 40 in good health. J is TRBJ2-1 and V is TRBV18, with D uncertain. Sequencing was performed on naive CD8+ T cells sorted from blood. The CDR3 spells CASSPPGGRPNYNEQFF. The DNA for the CDR3 is TGTGCCAGCTCACCACCGGGCGGACGCCCTAATTACAATGAGCAGTTCTTC.